The source of this TCR beta chain is a study of blood T cell repertoires in COVID-19. Two negative PCRs, clearance, or symptom resolution had been documented for recovered Cohort 3 donors. Germline V gives CDR1 SNHLY, CDR2 FYNNEI. This CDR3 has 13 amino acids. The ends were cut back, 6 bases at V and 7 bases at J, with 12 bases in the middle. Authors' analysis steps: How many nucleated cells were present was estimated from reference gene primer amplification. The table came from immunoSEQ multiplex PCR; TCRdb's copy has only in-frame clones and leaves some out. For V, J and clone size, that table is used; D and trimming come from the DNA. The table includes about 410,000 clones, just under 90% detected once.

The receptor was isolated from a woman aged 25-40 years who had recovered from COVID-19. Sequencing was performed on PBMCs or T cells enriched from blood (not recorded which). The chain is built from TRBV2 and TRBJ1-4, with D unresolved. In nucleotides, the CDR3 is TGTGCCAGCAGCGGAACGGGATCTGAAAAACTGTTTTTT. Protein: CASSGTGSEKLFF.